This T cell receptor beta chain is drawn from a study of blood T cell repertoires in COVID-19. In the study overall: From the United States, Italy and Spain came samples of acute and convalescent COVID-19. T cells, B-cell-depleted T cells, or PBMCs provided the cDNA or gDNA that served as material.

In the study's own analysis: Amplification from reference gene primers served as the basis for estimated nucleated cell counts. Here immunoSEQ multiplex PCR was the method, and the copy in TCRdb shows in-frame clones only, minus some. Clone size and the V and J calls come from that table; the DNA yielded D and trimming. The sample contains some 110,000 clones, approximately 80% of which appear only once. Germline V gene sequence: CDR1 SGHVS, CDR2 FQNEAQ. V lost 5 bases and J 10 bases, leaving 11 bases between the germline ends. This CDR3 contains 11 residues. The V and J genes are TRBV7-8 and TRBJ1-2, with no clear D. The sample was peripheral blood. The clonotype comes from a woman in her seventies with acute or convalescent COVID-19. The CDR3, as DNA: TGTGCCAGCAGCCCCGGGGTTGACTACACCTTC. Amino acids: CASSPGVDYTF.